Each of the 23 T cell receptor beta chains below was sequenced from the same sample in a study of shared clonotypes between healthy human individuals. Profiling relied on immunoSEQ multiplex PCR, and the TCRdb table lists in-frame clones only, not all of them. The repertoire holds roughly 2,300,000 clones, with about nine tenths as singletons. Input material: naive CD4+ T cells from PBMCs. The subset denotes: CD45RA+ positively selected. Receptors originate from a young man in good health. Some clones in this sample may be carry-over from other donors' samples.

On this clone: Other DNA sequences within the sample encode an identical CDR3. The chain couples TRBV5-1 to TRBJ2-1; 12 nucleotides align to TRBD2. From germline, CDR1 is SGHRS and CDR2 YFSETQ. V lost 0 bases, J lost 6 bases, and 4 bases stayed unmatched. CDR3 length: 16 amino acids. The CDR3 region has the DNA TGCGCCAGCAGCTTGGGGGGACTAGCGGGTGCCAATGAGCAGTTCTTC. Translated, it gives CASSLGGLAGANEQFF.

The rearrangement uses TRBV19 and TRBJ2-5, with 10 bases fitting TRBD1. The CDR3 contains 16 residues. The junction had 9 bases not matched to a gene; V was cut back by 5 bases and J by 3 bases. The germline V gene has CDR1 LNHDA and CDR2 SQIVND (reference sequence). CDR3 in DNA: TGTGCCAGTAGTTTCCGACAGGGGGCGTCGAAAGAGACCCAGTACTTC. Amino acids: CASSFRQGASKETQYF.

The chain couples TRBV2 to TRBJ2-1; TRBD1 matches at 7 bases. The CDR3 consists of 13 residues. With V trimmed by 5 bases and J by 5 bases, 3 bases remained unmatched. Per the germline V gene, CDR1 is SNHLY and CDR2 is FYNNEI. In nucleotides, the CDR3 is TGTGCCAGCAGTCGGGGACAGAACAATGAGCAGTTCTTC. Amino acids: CASSRGQNNEQFF.

The rearrangement joins TRBV7-2 to TRBJ2-3; no reliable D call. Germline CDR1 SGHTA, CDR2 FQGNSA. This CDR3 has 12 amino acids. Trimming stripped 4 bases from V and 4 bases from J, with 6 bases between. In DNA, the CDR3 is TGTGCCAGCAGCTCACTTGCAGATACGCAGTATTTT. It specifies CASSSLADTQYF.

About this clone itself: The sample holds other DNA sequences that translate to the same CDR3. The genes are TRBV7-3 and TRBJ2-1, with TRBD1 matching 8 bases. CDR1 and CDR2 (germline): SGHTA, FQGTGA. The CDR3 extends over 15 amino acids. The V and J ends lost 5 bases and 0 bases, in that order; junction bases with no gene match: 3. For the CDR3, the DNA is TGTGCCAGCAGCCCCACAGGGGGCTCCTACAATGAGCAGTTCTTC. This sequence encodes CASSPTGGSYNEQFF.

The chain joins TRBV7-8 to TRBJ2-5; TRBD2 is a possible D gene (5 bases). The J call may be faulty, since TRBJ2-7 better matches the DNA end. Germline CDR1 is SGHVS and CDR2 is FQNEAQ. The CDR3 is 14 amino acids. The CDR3 DNA reads as TGTGCCAGCAGCTTAACGGGGAAGGGCTACGAGCAGTACTTC. Residues: CASSLTGKGYEQYF.

This chain links TRBV7-9 with TRBJ1-4; D remains ambiguous. Trimming removed 5 bases at V and 7 bases at J, with 17 bases between. This CDR3 is 15 amino acids long. Looked up from germline, CDR1 is SEHNR and CDR2 is FQNEAQ (reference sequence). The CDR3 nucleotides read TGTGCCAGCAGCCCTTTGGGCCTCGGAGGTGAAAAACTGTTTTTT. Amino acids: CASSPLGLGGEKLFF.

This chain uses TRBV5-1 with TRBJ1-2; the match to TRBD1 covers 7 bases. CDR1 is SGHRS and CDR2 is YFSETQ in the germline V gene. J lost 8 bases, V lost 6 bases, and 16 bases had no gene match. This CDR3 contains 15 residues. The CDR3 spells CASTQATGFGGGYTF. The CDR3 nucleotides read TGCGCCAGCACCCAAGCGACAGGGTTCGGTGGCGGCTACACCTTC.

Comments on this clone: The sample has other DNA sequences that encode this CDR3 too. The V gene is TRBV5-1, the J gene TRBJ2-3; the match to TRBD2 covers 7 bases. Trimming removed 2 bases from V and 6 bases from J; junction bases left unmatched: 3. The CDR3 length is 13 residues. The germline CDR1 and CDR2 sequences are SGHRS and YFSETQ. CDR3 sequence (DNA): TGCGCCAGCAGCTTAGCGGGAACCGATACGCAGTATTTT. The encoded protein is CASSLAGTDTQYF.

The genes are TRBV6-1 and TRBJ1-4, with 10 positions matching TRBD1. Germline CDR1 MNHNS, CDR2 SASEGT. V was clipped by 6 bases and J by 8 bases; unmatched bases: 3. The CDR3 is made up of 13 amino acids. The CDR3 spells CASRDRGFEKLFF. CDR3 nucleotide sequence: TGTGCCAGCAGGGACAGGGGGTTCGAAAAACTGTTTTTT.

This clone is a singleton in its sample. CDR3 coding DNA: TGTGCCAGCAGTTTCGGACTAGCGGGAGGATACGAGCAGTACTTC. This translates into CASSFGLAGGYEQYF. The gene calls are TRBV28 and TRBJ2-7; the match to TRBD2 covers 14 bases. The V gene's germline CDR1 is MDHEN and CDR2 SYDVKM. Losses at the gene ends were 3 bases for V and 4 bases for J; bases not matched to a gene: 2. The CDR3 consists of 15 residues.

The rearrangement uses TRBV6-5 and TRBJ2-1, with a possible D match to TRBD2 (5 bases). Trimming cost V 2 bases and J 1 base, with 6 bases left between them. Germline values: CDR1 MNHEY, CDR2 SVGAGI. The CDR3 runs to 14 residues. The CDR3 protein is CASSYEGSYNEQFF. The CDR3 DNA sequence: TGTGCCAGCAGTTACGAGGGTTCCTACAATGAGCAGTTCTTC.

This chain connects TRBV14 to TRBJ2-1; TRBD1 or TRBD2 may be the D gene (5 bases each). The ends were cut back, 4 bases at V and 4 bases at J, with 14 bases in the middle. Germline CDR1 and CDR2: SGHDN and FVKESK. This CDR3 is 15 amino acids long. CDR3 nucleotide sequence: TGTGCCAGCAGCCTTTTCCGGGGCGCTTACAATGAGCAGTTCTTC. Protein: CASSLFRGAYNEQFF.

The chain carries TRBV6-5 and TRBJ1-2; D is unresolved. CDR1 MNHEY and CDR2 SVGAGI come from the germline V gene. Trimming stripped 2 bases from V and 4 bases from J, with 8 bases between. The CDR3 loop spans 13 amino acids. Written as DNA, the CDR3 is TGTGCCAGCAGTTACGAGGAGGGCTATGGCTACACCTTC. It encodes CASSYEEGYGYTF.

The chain links TRBV4-2 to TRBJ1-5, with D uncertain. CDR1 and CDR2 from the germline V gene are LGHNA and YNFKEQ. V lost 1 base to trimming and J lost 6 bases, with 10 bases between them. The CDR3 consists of 14 residues. This CDR3 reads CASSQAGRIQPQHF. CDR3 bases: TGTGCCAGCAGCCAAGCTGGTCGGATTCAGCCCCAGCATTTT.

V gene TRBV4-3 combines with J gene TRBJ1-4, with a possible D match to TRBD1 (5 bases). V was clipped by 2 bases and J by 8 bases, with 21 bases between them. The germline V gene has CDR1 LGHNA and CDR2 YSLEER. The CDR3 covers 17 residues. The CDR3 nucleotides are TGCGCCAGCAGCCAAAGGGGATCGGACTCCCGAAGGGAAAAACTGTTTTTT. Its translation is CASSQRGSDSRREKLFF.

The chain has TRBV29-1 and TRBJ1-1; D may be TRBD1 (5 bases). This CDR3 is 15 amino acids long. Between the trimmed V and J ends, which lost 3 bases and 5 bases, there was a span of 19 bases. Germline CDR1 reads SQVTM; CDR2 reads ANQGSEA. CDR3 region: CSVEYQGYEGTEAFF. As DNA, the CDR3 is TGCAGCGTTGAGTACCAGGGTTACGAAGGTACTGAAGCTTTCTTT.

The V call is TRBV7-8, the J call TRBJ2-1; 11 bases align to TRBD1. This CDR3 is 16 amino acids long. From germline, CDR1 is SGHVS and CDR2 FQNEAQ. Trimming removed 2 bases from V and 7 bases from J; junction bases left unmatched: 7. The CDR3 reads CASSLPGQGAGNEQFF. In DNA form, the CDR3 reads TGTGCCAGCAGCTTACCCGGACAGGGGGCTGGAAATGAGCAGTTCTTC.

This rearrangement joins TRBV5-1 to TRBJ2-1; no clear D. Germline CDR1 reads SGHRS; CDR2 reads YFSETQ. V was pared by 7 bases and J by 0 bases, with 11 bases between. The CDR3 runs 14 residues. This CDR3 reads CASATANSYNEQFF. CDR3 coding DNA: TGCGCCAGCGCGACTGCCAACTCCTACAATGAGCAGTTCTTC.

This sequence joins TRBV5-1 and TRBJ2-3, with D possibly being TRBD2 (6 bases). This CDR3 contains 15 residues. Germline V gives CDR1 SGHRS, CDR2 YFSETQ. Trimming removed 3 bases from V and 2 bases from J, with 13 bases in between. The CDR3 DNA reads as TGCGCCAGCAGCTCCACTAGCTTAGTCACAGATACGCAGTATTTT. Amino acids: CASSSTSLVTDTQYF.

The chain is built from TRBV6-6 and TRBJ1-5; D unresolved. CDR1 MNHNY and CDR2 SVGAGI come from the germline V gene (reference sequence). Trimming took 6 bases from V and 2 from J, leaving 8 bases between them. There are 13 residues in the CDR3. The CDR3 loop is CASRPLGNQPQHF. CDR3 coding DNA: TGTGCCAGCAGACCATTGGGCAATCAGCCCCAGCATTTT.

The J gene is TRBJ1-2, the V gene TRBV28; D gene ambiguous. Germline V gene data show CDR1 as MDHEN and CDR2 as SYDVKM. Trimming removed 11 bases at V and 7 bases at J, with 26 bases between. This CDR3 is 15 amino acids long. CDR3 DNA: TGTGCCTCCAAGTACCCGGGTGGGGTAGGATCTGGCTACACCTTC. This gives the protein CASKYPGGVGSGYTF.

This clone was counted once. This chain uses TRBV30 with TRBJ2-5, with a weak D call TRBD1 (5 bases). The DNA end is a closer match to TRBJ2-7, so the J assignment may be wrong. This CDR3 is 17 amino acids long. Germline CDR1 GTSNPN, CDR2 SVGIG (reference sequence). The CDR3 sequence is CAWSKGKWASGLYEQYF. CDR3 in DNA: TGTGCCTGGAGTAAGGGGAAGTGGGCCTCTGGGTTATACGAGCAGTACTTC.